Below, 14 T cell receptor beta chains from the same sample are listed, as sequenced in a study of shared clonotypes between healthy human individuals. The assay was immunoSEQ multiplex PCR, and TCRdb's table has in-frame clones only and misses some. The sample comprises 110,000 or so clones, about 67% of which are singletons, and about 22% rests with the top ten. The sequenced sample was memory CD8+ T cells sorted from blood. The subset denotes: CD45RO+ cells pooled with CCR7-negative TemRA cells. The source is a woman aged 30 to 39 in good health.

The CDR3 protein is CASSISTSGSRAGELFF. For the CDR3, the DNA is TGTGCCAGCAGCATATCGACTAGCGGGAGTCGAGCCGGGGAGCTGTTTTTT. The V call is TRBV5-5, the J call TRBJ2-2, with 12 bases that match TRBD2. From germline, CDR1 is SGHKS and CDR2 YYEKEE (reference sequence). This CDR3 has 17 residues. V lost 4 bases to trimming and J lost 6 bases; unmatched junction nucleotides: 10.

The table lists this clone with a count of one. V usage is TRBV6-4 and J usage is TRBJ1-1; 7 bases fit TRBD1. The CDR3 spans 15 residues. Looked up from germline, CDR1 is MRHNA and CDR2 is SNTAGT. After removal of 0 bases from V and 5 bases from J, the junction contained 6 bases not matched to a gene. The CDR3 region is CASSDSTRGGTEAFF. The CDR3 DNA sequence: TGTGCCAGCAGTGACTCGACCAGGGGGGGAACTGAAGCTTTCTTT.

The chain links TRBV4-1 to TRBJ2-6, with D perhaps TRBD2 (5 bases). Germline V gene lookup returns CDR1 MGHRA and CDR2 YSYEKL. The length of the CDR3 is 17 residues. V was cut by 0 bases and J by 0 bases, with 9 bases left in between. The CDR3 sequence: CASSQDRGLSGANVLTF. The CDR3 bases are TGCGCCAGCAGCCAAGATCGGGGTCTCTCTGGGGCCAACGTCCTGACTTTC.

This clone appeared many times. The chain combines TRBV19 with TRBJ2-7, with TRBD2 matching over 14 bases. Trimming removed 3 bases from V and 7 bases from J; junction bases left unmatched: 5. The CDR3 runs to 15 residues. Germline CDR1 and CDR2: LNHDA and SQIVND (reference sequence). The DNA for the CDR3 is TGTGCCAGTAGTATCAGGGGACTAGCGGGAGCTGAGCAGTACTTC. Translated: CASSIRGLAGAEQYF.

With regard to this clone: At one of its ends the junction is not consistent with the germline gene, which may arise from a read error. The gene calls are TRBV10-3 and TRBJ2-7; perhaps TRBD2 as D (6 bases). CDR3 size: 15 residues. Germline CDR1 ENHRY, CDR2 SYGVKD. The CDR3 region has the DNA TGTGCCAGCAGTGACTCGTCGGGAGCTTCGTCCGAGCAGTACTTC. Translating gives CASSDSSGASSEQYF.

Here the CDR3 DNA reads TGTGCCACCAGCAGGTCTCCGGGACTAGCGTTCCACAATGAGCAGTTCTTC. Translating it yields CATSRSPGLAFHNEQFF. The V call is TRBV15, the J call TRBJ2-1, with 10 bases fitting TRBD2. The V gene end was trimmed by 3 bases and the J gene end by 5 bases; junction bases not matched to a gene: 10. Germline assignment: CDR1 LNHNV and CDR2 YYDKDF (reference sequence). This CDR3 comprises 17 residues.

V and J are TRBV27 and TRBJ2-7; D remains ambiguous. Germline V gives CDR1 MNHEY, CDR2 SMNVEV (reference sequence). This CDR3 contains 11 residues. Trimming took off 4 bases at V and 6 bases at J, with 7 bases between the two ends. Here the CDR3 reads CASSSPIEQYF. The CDR3 DNA sequence: TGTGCCAGCAGTTCACCCATCGAGCAGTACTTC.

Worth noting for this clone: One end of the junction fails to match germline, which may point to a read error. The chain employs TRBV10-2 and TRBJ2-7; D possibly corresponds to TRBD2 (6 bases). The CDR3 is 14 residues long. Germline lookup yields CDR1 WSHSY and CDR2 SAAADI. DNA for the CDR3: TGCGTCAGCAGTGAGGTAGCGGCGGCCTACGAGCAGTACTTC. Amino acids: CVSSEVAAAYEQYF.

This chain links TRBV9 with TRBJ2-1, with D maybe TRBD1 (5 bases). The ends were cut back, 2 bases at V and 2 bases at J, with 17 bases in the middle. CDR3 length: 17 residues. The germline V gene encodes CDR1 SGDLS and CDR2 YYNGEE. The CDR3 is CASSVGRQIPTYNEQFF. CDR3 sequence (DNA): TGTGCCAGCAGCGTTGGTCGACAGATACCTACCTACAATGAGCAGTTCTTC.

The CDR3 sequence: CATSRETSSGNTIYF. CDR3 nucleotide sequence: TGTGCCACCAGCAGAGAGACCAGCTCTGGAAACACCATATATTTT. The chain couples TRBV15 to TRBJ1-3, with no clear D. CDR1 LNHNV and CDR2 YYDKDF come from the germline V gene (reference sequence). CDR3 length equals 15 residues. The germline V and J ends were trimmed by 0 bases and 0 bases, with 6 bases remaining between them.

V gene TRBV7-2 combines with J gene TRBJ2-3, with D perhaps TRBD1 (6 bases). V lost 2 bases and J 2 bases, leaving 11 bases between the germline ends. The CDR3 has 15 amino acids. The V gene's germline CDR1 is SGHTA and CDR2 FQGNSA. The CDR3 protein is CASSLSTGSTDTQYF. In DNA, the CDR3 is TGTGCCAGCAGCTTATCAACAGGGTCCACAGATACGCAGTATTTT.

This clone was seen just once. This chain links TRBV7-8 with TRBJ2-7; 8 nucleotides match TRBD2. CDR1 is SGHVS, CDR2 FQNEAQ, per germline. The trim removed 5 bases at V and 1 base at J, leaving 7 bases unmatched. This CDR3 comprises 15 residues. DNA for the CDR3: TGTGCCAGCAGCATCCGGGAGGGGGAGTCCTACGAGCAGTACTTC. Its translation is CASSIREGESYEQYF.

The chain joins TRBV27 to TRBJ2-5; D unresolved. This CDR3 contains 14 residues. Germline CDR1 reads MNHEY; CDR2 reads SMNVEV (reference sequence). With 2 bases removed from V and 1 base from J, the gap between germline ends came to 8 bases. The CDR3 DNA reads as TGTGCCAGCAGTTTAAATTGGGGCCAAGAGACCCAGTACTTC. This translates into CASSLNWGQETQYF.

This chain uses TRBV1 with TRBJ1-2. TRBV1 is labeled a pseudogene. The length of the CDR3 is 16 residues. Here the CDR3 reads CTSRSVSVRKTYGYTF. The CDR3, as DNA: TGCACCAGCAGGAGTGTGAGTGTGCGAAAGACCTATGGCTACACCTTC.